This T cell receptor beta chain was observed in a study of CD8 T cells in Susac syndrome. Random hexamers were used to reverse transcribe the RNA input (roughly 0.5 to 1 ug). The amplification used immunoSEQ multiplex PCR on TCR beta CDR3; it spanned 54 Vbeta and 13 Jbeta. MiXCR, run by TCRdb on the immunoSEQ multiplex PCR reads, gives a single entry per CDR3 protein. The sample includes about 120,000 distinct CDR3 sequences, 94% of them seen just once. The CDR3 has 15 amino acids. Germline V gives CDR1 MNHNS, CDR2 SASEGT. The junction had 11 bases not matched to a gene; V was cut back by 5 bases and J by 6 bases. Study-level results: As acknowledged by the study, its TCR sequencing and HLA analysis included a relatively small number of individuals.

With respect to this clonotype: Its specificity is not known.

The controls were healthy donors who were matched for age and sex. Negative isolation yielded CD8+ and CD4+ T cells; FACS enriched TEMRA cells. The J gene is TRBJ1-1, the V gene TRBV6-1, with 8 nucleotides matching TRBD1. The TCR sequence derives from a human donor in good health. The sequencing input was CD4+ T cells from PBMCs. This CDR3 reads CASSPTTGAMPEAFF. For the CDR3, the DNA is TGTGCCAGCAGTCCGACGACAGGGGCCATGCCTGAAGCTTTCTTT.